Sequencing of this TCR beta chain was carried out in a study of shared clonotypes between healthy human individuals. Overall study: CD4 naive and memory got three plates each, CD8 naive two, CD8 memory one. Regarding the study as a whole: Naive CD4 clonotypes overlapped across a handful of donors at approximately 5%. Generation probabilities were higher for clonotypes shared across all four sorted-subset donors than for unshared ones.

The ends lost 5 bases at V and 1 base at J; junction bases unmatched: 3. Germline lookup yields CDR1 SGHNT and CDR2 YENEEA. CDR3 length: 14 amino acids. This clone has just a few counts. Its antigen is unidentified. Genomic DNA per cell subset filled all wells of several immunoSEQ plates. Sequenced by immunoSEQ multiplex PCR; TCRdb stores in-frame clones only, minus some. This sample carries some 1 million clones, roughly 75% of them seen once, and the ten largest clones take around 1.5%. The receptor was isolated from a man aged 18 to 30 in good health. Sequencing used memory CD4+ T cells sorted from blood. As for subset: CD45RA-negative fraction. The chain combines TRBV11-3 with TRBJ2-3; TRBD2 agrees at 7 bases. This CDR3 reads CASSQGRGTDTQYF. As DNA, the CDR3 is TGTGCCAGCAGCCAAGGGAGGGGCACAGATACGCAGTATTTT.